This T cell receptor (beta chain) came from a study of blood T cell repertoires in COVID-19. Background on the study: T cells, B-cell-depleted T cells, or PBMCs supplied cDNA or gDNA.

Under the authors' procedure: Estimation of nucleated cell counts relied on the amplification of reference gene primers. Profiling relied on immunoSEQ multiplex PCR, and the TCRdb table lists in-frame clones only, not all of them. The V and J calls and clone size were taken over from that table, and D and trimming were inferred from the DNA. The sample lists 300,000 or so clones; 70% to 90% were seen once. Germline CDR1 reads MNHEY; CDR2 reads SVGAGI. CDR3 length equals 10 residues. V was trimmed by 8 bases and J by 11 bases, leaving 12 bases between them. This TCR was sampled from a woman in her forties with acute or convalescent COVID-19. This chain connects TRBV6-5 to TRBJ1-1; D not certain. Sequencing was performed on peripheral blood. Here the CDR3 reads CASSRATAFF. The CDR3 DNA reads TGTGCCAGCTCGAGAGCCACGGCTTTCTTT.